A selection of T cell receptor beta chains follows, all from one sample in a study of T cells after yellow fever vaccination. TCRdb analysed the 5' RACE reads with MiXCR anew, one entry per CDR3 protein. The table lists approximately 550,000 distinct CDR3 sequences, roughly 13% of them singletons. The sequencing here drew on PBMCs, taken on the day of the yellow fever booster vaccination. All receptors derive from a young man who received the YFV17D yellow fever vaccine. The CDR3 runs from the conserved cysteine through the conserved F or W. A D gene is named only where the DNA matches it firmly. The size field is filled for only some rows; it gives once, few, many or a size class.

j_call	v_call	d_call	clone_size	cdr3_aa	cdr3_nt
TRBJ1-1	TRBV5-4	TRBD1	NA	CASSVKTGLNTEAFF	TGTGCCAGCAGCGTCAAGACAGGGCTAAACACTGAAGCTTTCTTT
TRBJ2-6	TRBV27	NA	NA	CASSRFSGANVLTF	TGTGCCAGCAGTCGTTTCTCTGGGGCCAACGTCCTGACTTTC
TRBJ2-4	TRBV12-3/TRBV12-4	TRBD2	NA	CASSNTSGRSRKDIQYF	TGTGCCAGCAGTAATACTAGCGGGAGATCGCGTAAGGACATTCAGTACTTC
TRBJ1-2	TRBV20-1	NA	NA	CSARGGDKGQLNYGYTF	TGCAGTGCTCGGGGGGGGGACAAAGGCCAACTTAACTATGGCTACACCTTC
TRBJ2-2	TRBV27	NA	NA	CARDYRGGGELFF	TGTGCCAGGGATTATAGGGGCGGCGGGGAGCTGTTTTTT
TRBJ2-5	TRBV7-9	TRBD2	NA	CASSGQGGVSKETQYF	TGTGCCAGCAGCGGTCAGGGAGGGGTGAGCAAAGAGACCCAGTACTTC
TRBJ1-1	TRBV7-2	TRBD1	few	CASSQGQGGERAFF	TGTGCCAGCAGCCAAGGACAGGGGGGCGAGAGGGCTTTCTTT
TRBJ2-2	TRBV4-3	NA	few	CASSQRDLFANTGELFF	TGCGCCAGCAGCCAGAGGGACTTATTCGCGAACACCGGGGAGCTGTTTTTT
TRBJ2-7	TRBV27	TRBD1	few	CATGQGAYEQYF	TGTGCCACCGGACAGGGGGCCTACGAGCAGTACTTC
TRBJ2-1	TRBV7-2	NA	few	CASSSFTSYNEQFF	TGTGCCAGCAGCTCATTTACTAGCTACAATGAGCAGTTCTTC
TRBJ2-1	TRBV10-3	NA	NA	CAISERTGSSYNEQFF	TGTGCCATCAGTGAGAGGACGGGGAGCTCCTACAATGAGCAGTTCTTC
TRBJ2-2	TRBV5-5	NA	NA	CASSRPTVRTGELFF	TGTGCCAGCAGCCGCCCGACCGTACGAACCGGGGAGCTGTTTTTT
TRBJ1-2	TRBV20-1	TRBD1	few	CSAWGTGGYGYTF	TGCAGTGCTTGGGGGACAGGCGGATATGGCTACACCTTC
TRBJ2-4	TRBV7-2	NA	NA	CASTAGHTKNIQYF	TGTGCCAGCACCGCGGGACACACAAAAAACATTCAGTACTTC
TRBJ1-1	TRBV7-6	NA	NA	CASSLAGEVNTEAFF	TGTGCCAGCAGCTTAGCGGGGGAAGTCAACACTGAAGCTTTCTTT
TRBJ1-5	TRBV6-5	NA	NA	CASSTGTHQPQHF	TGTGCCAGCAGTACTGGGACCCACCAGCCCCAGCATTTT
TRBJ2-3	TRBV29-1	TRBD2	few	CSALGQLAGATDTQYF	TGCAGCGCTCTGGGTCAACTAGCGGGGGCCACAGATACGCAGTATTTT
TRBJ2-1	TRBV4-2	TRBD2	few	CASSQEILASDEQFF	TGTGCCAGCAGCCAAGAAATACTAGCGAGCGATGAGCAGTTCTTC
TRBJ2-5	TRBV5-1	NA	few	CASSLDGGSQETQYF	TGCGCCAGCAGCTTGGATGGTGGTTCGCAAGAGACCCAGTACTTC
TRBJ2-5	TRBV2	NA	NA	CASMEGGPWTQYF	TGTGCCAGCATGGAGGGGGGGCCGTGGACCCAGTACTTC
TRBJ2-7	TRBV29-1	TRBD2	NA	CSVHNPAGDEQYF	TGCAGCGTTCACAACCCGGCGGGAGACGAGCAGTACTTC
TRBJ2-7	TRBV29-1	TRBD1	NA	CSFRTGDGYEQYF	TGCAGCTTTCGTACAGGGGACGGGTACGAGCAGTACTTC
TRBJ2-7	TRBV20-1	NA	NA	CSAQDPATYEQYF	TGCAGTGCCCAGGACCCGGCGACCTACGAGCAGTACTTC
TRBJ2-5	TRBV12-3/TRBV12-4	NA	few	CASRLNQETQYF	TGTGCCAGCAGACTCAACCAAGAGACCCAGTACTTC
TRBJ2-6	TRBV20-1	TRBD1	few	CSARQGSGANVLTF	TGCAGTGCGAGACAGGGCTCTGGGGCCAACGTCCTGACTTTC
TRBJ2-7	TRBV4-3	NA	few	CASSQEGLSYEQYF	TGCGCCAGCAGCCAAGAGGGCTTATCCTACGAGCAGTACTTC
TRBJ1-1	TRBV19	NA	NA	CASTTGVEAFF	TGTGCCAGTACGACAGGTGTTGAAGCTTTCTTT
TRBJ2-1	TRBV5-1	NA	NA	CASSAIQGSYNEQFF	TGCGCCAGCAGCGCCATCCAGGGCTCCTACAATGAGCAGTTCTTC
TRBJ2-5	TRBV20-1	TRBD2	once	CSRDYKETQYF	TGCAGTAGGGACTATAAAGAGACCCAGTACTTC
TRBJ1-6	TRBV6-1	TRBD1	few	CASGGGQDNSPLHF	TGTGCCAGCGGGGGGGGACAGGATAATTCACCCCTCCACTTT
TRBJ2-2	TRBV20-1	NA	NA	CSASRGTTNTGELFF	TGCAGTGCTAGTCGTGGGACAACGAACACCGGGGAGCTGTTTTTT
TRBJ2-1	TRBV15	NA	NA	CATSRDPSVKPREQFF	TGTGCCACCAGCAGAGATCCGTCGGTGAAACCGAGGGAGCAGTTCTTC
TRBJ2-3	TRBV11-2	NA	few	CASSNSPADTQYF	TGTGCCAGCAGCAACAGCCCGGCGGATACGCAGTATTTT
TRBJ1-2	TRBV24-1	NA	few	CATSDNHRENYGYTF	TGTGCCACCAGTGATAACCACAGGGAAAACTATGGCTACACCTTC
TRBJ2-1	TRBV7-2	NA	NA	CASSPVAGSSYNEQFF	TGTGCCAGCAGCCCCGTGGCAGGGAGCTCCTACAATGAGCAGTTCTTC
TRBJ1-4	TRBV10-3	NA	few	CAISDGAATNEKLFF	TGTGCCATCAGTGACGGTGCGGCGACTAATGAAAAACTGTTTTTT
TRBJ2-3	TRBV7-2	TRBD2	many	CASSLRAGGGTDTQYF	TGTGCCAGCAGCTTACGAGCGGGAGGCGGCACAGATACGCAGTATTTT
TRBJ2-1	TRBV12-3/TRBV12-4	NA	many	CASRPDKGGSLYNEQFF	TGTGCCAGCAGACCGGACAAGGGGGGCAGTCTCTACAATGAGCAGTTCTTC
TRBJ1-2	TRBV10-3	NA	few	CAISESQGRDHYGYTF	TGTGCCATCAGTGAGAGTCAAGGGAGGGATCACTATGGCTACACCTTC
TRBJ2-7	TRBV20-1	TRBD2	many	CSASALAGQSYEQYF	TGCAGTGCTTCCGCTTTAGCGGGGCAATCCTACGAGCAGTACTTC
TRBJ1-2	TRBV6-1	NA	many	CASSESEGPGDGYTF	TGTGCCAGCAGTGAATCCGAAGGGCCGGGAGATGGCTACACCTTC
TRBJ1-5	TRBV20-1	NA	NA	CSAREFSNQPQHF	TGCAGTGCTAGGGAATTCAGCAATCAGCCCCAGCATTTT
TRBJ1-1	TRBV27	NA	NA	CASSLSIAGNTEAFF	TGTGCCAGCAGTTTATCGATCGCAGGGAACACTGAAGCTTTCTTT
TRBJ2-5	TRBV24-1	NA	few	CATSDTGTSYQETQYF	TGTGCCACCAGTGACACCGGGACTTCGTACCAAGAGACCCAGTACTTC
TRBJ1-4	TRBV5-6	TRBD1	few	CASSFRQGALEKLFF	TGTGCCAGCAGTTTTCGACAGGGGGCACTGGAAAAACTGTTTTTT
TRBJ1-2	TRBV7-9	NA	NA	CASSPPGNGYTF	TGTGCCAGCAGCCCCCCAGGAAATGGCTACACCTTC
TRBJ1-4	TRBV10-3	TRBD1	NA	CAPTPGQAGDNEKLFF	TGTGCCCCCACTCCAGGACAGGCCGGGGATAATGAAAAACTGTTTTTT
TRBJ2-1	TRBV7-2	NA	few	CASSLEAGREQFF	TGTGCCAGCAGCTTAGAGGCGGGAAGGGAGCAGTTCTTC